The clone carrying this T cell receptor (beta chain) was picked up many times. Its antigen is unidentified. The sample belongs to a study of CD8 T cells in ankylosing spondylitis. Points from the study as a whole: Previous work reported some of these motif variants in the synovial fluid and blood of reactive arthritis. Reportedly, significant enrichment of disease-linked clones occurred in matched ankylosing spondylitis synovial fluid. A TCR beta motif of fewer than ten highly homologous variants seemed to mark ankylosing spondylitis blood.

Construction of TCR beta libraries was performed using quantitative 5'-RACE with molecular barcodes. Each CDR3 protein is one row after TCRdb ran MiXCR on the 5' RACE reads. Of 7,500 to 10,000 distinct CDR3 sequences in the sample, roughly 6% were seen once. The CDR3 spans 15 residues. The V end lost 6 bases, the J end lost 3 bases, and 15 bases lay between the germline ends. From germline, CDR1 is SGDLS and CDR2 YYNGEE. What was sequenced was blood, either unsorted or a sorted T cell fraction (not recorded which). This clonotype was sampled from a female donor with ankylosing spondylitis or in good health (not recorded which). The chain has TRBV9 and TRBJ1-4; D perhaps matches TRBD1 (6 bases). CDR3 in amino acids: CASTRWGAANEKLFF. The DNA for the CDR3 is TGTGCCAGCACCCGGTGGGGGGCGGCTAATGAAAAACTGTTTTTT. Variable domain in full (rest from reference TRBV9 and TRBJ1-4): DSGVTQTPKHLITATGQRVTLRCSPRSGDLSVYWYQQSLDQGLQFLIQYYNGEERAKGNILERFSAQQFPDLHSELNLSSLELGDSALYFCASTRWGAANEKLFFGSGTQLSVL.